This T cell receptor beta chain was sequenced for a study of brain T cells in children with intractable seizures. Repertoires were generated with immunoSEQ multiplex PCR, while TCRdb's copy carries only in-frame clones and drops some. The sample records around 80,000 clones, around 91% being singletons. Study-wide points: Absence of clones before surgery may stem from lower sequencing depth.

The CDR3 has 12 amino acids. Germline CDR1 reads MDHEN; CDR2 reads SYDVKM. Trimming cost V 8 bases and J 4 bases, with 11 bases left between them. Details on this clone: No antigen is known for it.

Pre-surgery treatment included at least one anti-epileptic drug. The receptor was isolated from a girl aged 2-10 years with Rasmussen encephalitis and intractable seizures. This specimen was peripheral blood, taken at surgery. This chain joins TRBV28 and TRBJ1-2, with D perhaps TRBD1 (5 bases). The CDR3 protein is CASAPGPYGYTF. The CDR3 nucleotides read TGTGCCAGCGCCCCAGGGCCCTATGGCTACACCTTC.